The next 27 T cell receptor beta chains were all read from a single sample in a study of CD8 T cells in ankylosing spondylitis. TCRdb re-called the 5' RACE reads through MiXCR, storing one row per CDR3 protein. Among tens of thousands of distinct CDR3 sequences listed, 3% were seen once. The material sequenced was blood, either unsorted or a sorted T cell fraction (not recorded which). The receptors here all came from a male donor with ankylosing spondylitis or in good health (not recorded which).

The V gene is TRBV9, the J gene TRBJ2-3; D may correspond to TRBD1 or TRBD2 (6 bases each). V was pared by 0 bases and J by 4 bases, with 12 bases between. This CDR3 spans 15 amino acids. Germline V CDR1 and CDR2: SGDLS, YYNGEE. The CDR3 here is CASSVGPGGPDTQYF. CDR3 nucleotide sequence: TGTGCCAGCAGCGTAGGTCCTGGGGGGCCAGATACGCAGTATTTT.

This clonotype was counted ten times or more. The chain links TRBV9 to TRBJ1-1; 7 bases are a match to TRBD1. The CDR3 runs to 14 residues. J was trimmed by 2 bases and V by 4 bases; bases with no gene match: 5. Germline V gene data show CDR1 as SGDLS and CDR2 as YYNGEE. In DNA form, the CDR3 reads TGTGCCAGCAGCTTCGGGACAGTCAACACTGAAGCTTTCTTT. It yields the protein CASSFGTVNTEAFF.

The chain uses TRBV9 and TRBJ2-2; D remains ambiguous. V was cut by 0 bases and J by 4 bases, with 7 bases left in between. This CDR3 region has 14 residues. Germline CDR1 and CDR2: SGDLS and YYNGEE. In nucleotides, the CDR3 is TGTGCCAGCAGCGTAGCCACAGCCACCGGGGAGCTGTTTTTT. Translated: CASSVATATGELFF.

In this sample, this clonotype is medium-sized. The V and J genes are TRBV11-2 and TRBJ2-7; D is perhaps TRBD1 (5 bases). The length of the CDR3 is 14 residues. V was clipped by 5 bases and J by 2 bases, with 13 bases between them. CDR1 and CDR2 from the germline V gene are SGHAT and FQNNGV. The CDR3 nucleotides read TGTGCCAGCAGCACCCTCGACAGCCCCTACGAGCAGTACGTC. It codes for CASSTLDSPYEQYV.

This sequence joins TRBV9 and TRBJ2-1, with D perhaps TRBD1 (6 bases). Between the trimmed V and J ends, which lost 4 bases and 0 bases, there was a span of 14 bases. CDR1 is SGDLS, CDR2 YYNGEE, per germline. This CDR3 region has 16 residues. The CDR3 protein is CASSSGHLSSYNEQFF. DNA for the CDR3: TGTGCCAGCAGCTCGGGACACCTGAGCTCCTACAATGAGCAGTTCTTC.

This clonotype was seen once. One end of the junction does not line up with germline, which may come from a read error. The rearrangement joins TRBV9 to TRBJ2-6, with 9 bases that match TRBD1. This CDR3 spans 18 amino acids. Germline V lookup: CDR1 SGDLS, CDR2 YYNGEE. The DNA for the CDR3 is TGTGCCAGCAGCGTAGGAGAACAGGGGGCGCAGGGGGACAACGTCCTGACTTTC. The encoded protein is CASSVGEQGAQGDNVLTF. Variable domain in full (rest from reference TRBV9 and TRBJ2-6): DSGVTQTPKHLITATGQRVTLRCSPRSGDLSVYWYQQSLDQGLQFLIQYYNGEERAKGNILERFSAQQFPDLHSELNLSSLELGDSALYFCASSVGEQGAQGDNVLTFGAGSRLTVL.

This clonotype has ten or more counts. The V call is TRBV9, the J call TRBJ2-3; 7 nucleotides line up with TRBD1. V lost 4 bases to trimming and J lost 2 bases; unmatched junction nucleotides: 7. Looked up from germline, CDR1 is SGDLS and CDR2 is YYNGEE. This CDR3 has 15 amino acids. The CDR3 region has the DNA TGTGCCAGCAGCATGTCAACAGGGGTCACAGATACGCAGTATTTT. Residues: CASSMSTGVTDTQYF.

This clonotype was found many times. The J gene is TRBJ2-2, the V gene TRBV9; the D gene is possibly TRBD2 (7 bases). The CDR3 covers 17 residues. Per the germline V gene, CDR1 is SGDLS and CDR2 is YYNGEE. V lost 0 bases to trimming and J lost 0 bases, with 12 bases between them. The CDR3 DNA sequence: TGTGCCAGCAGCGTAGCGACAGGACTAGCGAACACCGGGGAGCTGTTTTTT. This codes for CASSVATGLANTGELFF.

This clonotype occurred many times. V usage is TRBV9 and J usage is TRBJ2-4; D perhaps matches TRBD1 (5 bases). Trimming pared 3 bases from V and 8 bases from J, leaving 15 bases between. Germline V gene lookup returns CDR1 SGDLS and CDR2 YYNGEE. The CDR3 totals 14 residues. The CDR3 region is CASSARDIWDIQYF. The CDR3 bases are TGTGCCAGCAGCGCCAGGGATATATGGGACATTCAGTACTTC.

This clonotype was detected many times. This chain connects TRBV9 to TRBJ1-6; no reliable D call. V was trimmed by 2 bases and J by 4 bases, leaving 7 bases between them. Germline V gene data show CDR1 as SGDLS and CDR2 as YYNGEE. The CDR3 spans 14 residues. Here the CDR3 DNA reads TGTGCCAGCAGCGTGGGCCTTTATAATTCACCCCTCCACTTT. Translating it yields CASSVGLYNSPLHF.

There are a few counts of this clonotype. The chain combines TRBV9 with TRBJ2-3, with 14 bases lining up with TRBD2. There are 17 residues in the CDR3. The germline V gene encodes CDR1 SGDLS and CDR2 YYNGEE. V lost 2 bases to trimming and J lost 6 bases; unmatched junction nucleotides: 8. The CDR3 bases are TGTGCCAGCAGCGTCTCCGGGACTAGCGGGGGAGGGGATACGCAGTATTTT. It codes for CASSVSGTSGGGDTQYF.

The table lists this clonotype with many counts. The CDR3 protein is CASSVDVSYNEQFF. For the CDR3, the DNA is TGTGCCAGCAGCGTAGATGTATCCTACAATGAGCAGTTCTTC. This chain connects TRBV9 to TRBJ2-1; D gene uncertain. This CDR3 contains 14 residues. V was trimmed by 0 bases and J by 1 base, leaving 5 bases between them. Germline values: CDR1 SGDLS, CDR2 YYNGEE. Drawing the rest from reference TRBV9 and TRBJ2-1, the complete variable domain is DSGVTQTPKHLITATGQRVTLRCSPRSGDLSVYWYQQSLDQGLQFLIQYYNGEERAKGNILERFSAQQFPDLHSELNLSSLELGDSALYFCASSVDVSYNEQFFGPGTRLTVL.

This clonotype was counted ten times or more. This chain joins TRBV9 and TRBJ2-1, with TRBD1 matching over 12 bases. CDR1 is SGDLS, CDR2 YYNGEE, per germline. CDR3 length: 15 amino acids. J gave up 9 bases and V 2 bases, and 6 bases lay outside the gene matches. DNA of the CDR3: TGTGCCAGCAGCGTGGAGGGACAGGGGGCTGGTGAGCAGTTCTTC. Protein sequence: CASSVEGQGAGEQFF.

This clonotype was recorded many times. The chain uses TRBV9 and TRBJ2-3; no clear D gene. The CDR3 contains 13 residues. CDR1 SGDLS and CDR2 YYNGEE come from the germline V gene. V shed 3 bases and J shed 7 bases, with 12 bases lying between them. DNA of the CDR3: TGTGCCAGCAGCGCGGCGAATGAGAATACGCAGTATTTT. Encoded protein: CASSAANENTQYF.

This clonotype was found many times. The CDR3 reads CASSVGTGGYNEQFF. The CDR3 coding sequence is TGTGCCAGCAGCGTAGGGACAGGGGGATACAATGAGCAGTTCTTC. V is TRBV9 and J is TRBJ2-1; 10 nucleotides line up with TRBD1. The junction had 1 base not matched to a gene; V was cut back by 0 bases and J by 4 bases. The V gene's germline CDR1 is SGDLS and CDR2 YYNGEE. The CDR3 extends over 15 amino acids.

At least ten counts were recorded for this clonotype. The V gene is TRBV9, the J gene TRBJ2-2; the D gene is possibly TRBD2 (6 bases). This CDR3 has 15 residues. The germline V gene encodes CDR1 SGDLS and CDR2 YYNGEE. With 0 bases removed from V and 4 bases from J, the gap between germline ends came to 10 bases. CDR3 residues: CASSVALGGTGELFF. In DNA, the CDR3 is TGTGCCAGCAGCGTAGCTTTGGGGGGCACCGGGGAGCTGTTTTTT.

There are many counts of this clonotype. This chain joins TRBV9 and TRBJ2-2; TRBD1 might be the D (8 bases). The V end was cut by 1 base, the J end by 3 bases, with 13 bases between. CDR1 SGDLS and CDR2 YYNGEE come from the germline V gene. The CDR3 loop spans 16 amino acids. The CDR3 is CASSVTGGGDTGELFF. CDR3 in DNA: TGTGCCAGCAGCGTAACAGGGGGGGGAGACACCGGGGAGCTGTTTTTT.

At least ten counts were recorded for this clonotype. The rearrangement uses TRBV9 and TRBJ2-2, with D perhaps matching TRBD1 (5 bases). CDR3 size: 15 residues. Germline loops: CDR1 SGDLS, CDR2 YYNGEE. V lost 0 bases and J lost 0, with 6 bases in between. CDR3: CASSVGTTNTGELFF. In nucleotides, the CDR3 is TGTGCCAGCAGCGTAGGGACAACGAACACCGGGGAGCTGTTTTTT. The full variable domain, rest sourced from reference TRBV9 and TRBJ2-2, is DSGVTQTPKHLITATGQRVTLRCSPRSGDLSVYWYQQSLDQGLQFLIQYYNGEERAKGNILERFSAQQFPDLHSELNLSSLELGDSALYFCASSVGTTNTGELFFGEGSRLTVL.

For this clonotype: A read error is possible here, since a much larger clone lies one base away. This chain links TRBV9 with TRBJ2-5; D may correspond to TRBD1 or TRBD2 (5 bases each). The CDR3 sequence is 14 residues long. CDR1 is SGDLS and CDR2 is YYNGEE in the germline V gene. The CDR3 region has the DNA TGTGTCAGCAGCGTAGAGGGCAGGGAAGAGACCCAGTACTTC. Translating it yields CVSSVEGREETQYF.

There are many counts of this clonotype. The V and J genes are TRBV9 and TRBJ1-1; D possibly corresponds to TRBD1 (5 bases). V lost 5 bases to trimming and J lost 0 bases, with 11 bases between them. This CDR3 has 14 residues. CDR1 is SGDLS, CDR2 YYNGEE, per germline. The CDR3 DNA reads TGTGCCAGCAGTGCAGGGACCATGAACACTGAAGCTTTCTTT. Its translation: CASSAGTMNTEAFF.

Ten or more counts support this clonotype. For the CDR3, the DNA is TGTGCCAGCAGCGTAGCGGGGGGCCAAAGCACAGATACGCAGTATTTT. This gives the protein CASSVAGGQSTDTQYF. J is TRBJ2-3 and V is TRBV9; maybe TRBD2 (7 bases). CDR3 size: 16 residues. Trimming removed 0 bases at V and 0 bases at J, with 11 bases between. Germline CDR1 reads SGDLS; CDR2 reads YYNGEE.

At least ten counts were recorded for this clonotype. The rearrangement joins TRBV9 to TRBJ2-5; D perhaps matches TRBD2 (7 bases). This CDR3 spans 17 amino acids. The germline CDR1 and CDR2 sequences are SGDLS and YYNGEE. V lost 4 bases and J lost 5, with 24 bases in between. This CDR3 is CASSPQLGGQRRETQYF. CDR3 bases: TGTGCCAGCAGCCCCCAGCTCGGGGGGCAACGGAGGGAGACCCAGTACTTC.

This clonotype came up many times. The CDR3 here is CASSVGSGAPTGELFF. In nucleotides, the CDR3 is TGTGCCAGCAGCGTAGGAAGCGGGGCCCCCACCGGGGAGCTGTTTTTT. The rearrangement links TRBV9 to TRBJ2-2; TRBD2 aligns across 7 bases. V lost 0 bases, J lost 4 bases, and 6 bases stayed unmatched. Per germline, CDR1 SGDLS and CDR2 YYNGEE. This CDR3 is 16 amino acids long. Combining the CDR3 with reference TRBV9 and TRBJ2-2 gives the whole variable domain DSGVTQTPKHLITATGQRVTLRCSPRSGDLSVYWYQQSLDQGLQFLIQYYNGEERAKGNILERFSAQQFPDLHSELNLSSLELGDSALYFCASSVGSGAPTGELFFGEGSRLTVL.

This clonotype occurred many times. This chain joins TRBV9 and TRBJ1-2; D is unresolved. CDR1 and CDR2 (germline): SGDLS, YYNGEE. The V end lost 0 bases, the J end lost 10 bases, and 10 bases lay between the germline ends. The CDR3 runs 12 residues. The CDR3 sequence: CASSVGRQDYTF. CDR3 coding DNA: TGTGCCAGCAGCGTAGGGAGGCAAGACTACACCTTC.

This clonotype occurred many times. V usage is TRBV9 and J usage is TRBJ2-2, with 8 bases lining up with TRBD2. Germline CDR1 is SGDLS and CDR2 is YYNGEE. With 5 bases clipped from V and 7 bases from J, the junction kept 10 bases outside the gene matches. The CDR3 length is 15 residues. CDR3 loop: CASRPGGGTNGELFF. For the CDR3, the DNA is TGTGCCAGCAGACCCGGGGGGGGAACGAACGGGGAGCTGTTTTTT.

This clonotype occurred many times. The chain recombines TRBV9 with TRBJ2-5; the match to TRBD1 covers 7 bases. CDR3 size: 15 residues. V trimming: 3 bases; J trimming: 4 bases; junction bases outside the gene matches: 9. CDR1 and CDR2 from the germline V gene are SGDLS and YYNGEE. CDR3 DNA: TGTGCCAGCAGCGGTAACAGGGGTTGGGGAGAGACCCAGTACTTC. It yields the protein CASSGNRGWGETQYF.

This clonotype was seen repeatedly, ten times or more. The gene calls are TRBV9 and TRBJ2-2, with 15 bases lining up with TRBD2. V shed 3 bases and J 1 base; nucleotides not matched to a gene: 4. Germline V gene data show CDR1 as SGDLS and CDR2 as YYNGEE. The CDR3 length is 18 residues. The CDR3 DNA reads as TGTGCCAGCAGCGCCGGGACTAGCGGGGGGAAGAACACCGGGGAGCTGTTTTTT. Translated: CASSAGTSGGKNTGELFF.